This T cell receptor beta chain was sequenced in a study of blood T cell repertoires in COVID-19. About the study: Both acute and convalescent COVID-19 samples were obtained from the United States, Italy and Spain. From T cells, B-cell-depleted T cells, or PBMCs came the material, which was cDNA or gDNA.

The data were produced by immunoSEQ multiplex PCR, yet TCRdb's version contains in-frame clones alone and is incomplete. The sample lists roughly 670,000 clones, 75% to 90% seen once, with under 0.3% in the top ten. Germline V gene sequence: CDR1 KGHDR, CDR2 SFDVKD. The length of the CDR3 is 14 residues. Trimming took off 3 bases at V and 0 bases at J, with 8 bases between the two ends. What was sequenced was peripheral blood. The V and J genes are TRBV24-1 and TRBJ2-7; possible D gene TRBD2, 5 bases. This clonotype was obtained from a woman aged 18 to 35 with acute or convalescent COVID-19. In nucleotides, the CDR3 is TGTGCCACCAGTGATCCGGGGAGCTCCTACGAGCAGTACTTC. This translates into CATSDPGSSYEQYF.